This paragraph reports one T cell receptor (beta chain). Its antigen is currently unknown. The record originates from a study of T cells expressing NK-cell markers. About the study: It was sorted CD3+CD56+NKG2C+, CD3+CD56+NKG2C- and CD3+CD56-NKG2C+ T cells that supplied the TCR beta repertoires. General study points: Uncertainty persisted over the HCMV specificity of expanded NKG2C+ T cell clones.

CDR1 and CDR2 from the germline V gene are DFQATT and SNEGSKA (reference sequence). The CDR3 has 15 amino acids. TCRdb processed the 5' RACE reads again and assigns one entry to each CDR3 protein, with no DNA. The sample table sets out roughly 8,100 distinct CDR3 sequences. The clonotype originates from a man between 18 and 35 years old in good health. The chain uses TRBV20-1 and TRBJ2-7; the D call from TCRdb, TRBD1, cannot be confirmed without DNA. Sequencing was done on a sample of blood T cells: a sorted CD56 or NKG2C T cell subset, CD4+ or CD8+ T cells, or bulk PBMC T cells (not recorded which). The CDR3: CSARVPGQVSYEQYF.